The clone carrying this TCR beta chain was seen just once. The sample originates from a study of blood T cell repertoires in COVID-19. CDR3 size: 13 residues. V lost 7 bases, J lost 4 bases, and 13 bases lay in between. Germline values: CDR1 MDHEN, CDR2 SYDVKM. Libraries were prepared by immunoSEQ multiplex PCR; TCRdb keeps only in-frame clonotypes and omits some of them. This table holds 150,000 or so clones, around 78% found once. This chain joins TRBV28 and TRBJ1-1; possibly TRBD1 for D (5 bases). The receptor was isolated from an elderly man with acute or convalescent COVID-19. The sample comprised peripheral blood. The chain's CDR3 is CASMGPKGTEAFF. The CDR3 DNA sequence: TGTGCCAGCATGGGGCCAAAAGGCACTGAAGCTTTCTTT.